The 8 T cell receptor beta chains given below trace back to one sample, sequenced in a study of T cells in Graves' hyperthyroidism and ophthalmopathy. TCR beta CDR3 sequences were amplified from RNA transcripts. A set of HTBI primers served as the primers for a first-round RT-PCR of the TCR CDR3. TCRdb passed the multiplex PCR reads through MiXCR, listing each CDR3 protein once. The sample has fewer than 550,000 distinct CDR3 sequences, around a sixth seen once; the top ten hold 13% to 15%. The sequencing sample was made of blood. These receptors were taken from a woman under 30 with Graves' hyperthyroidism.

This clonotype was seen at least ten times. The chain joins TRBV7-2 to TRBJ1-1, with TRBD1 as a possible D gene (6 bases). The CDR3 loop spans 15 amino acids. The germline V and J ends were trimmed by 3 bases and 1 base, with 12 bases remaining between them. Germline-derived CDR1 and CDR2 are SGHTA and FQGNSA. CDR3 sequence reads: CASSFTGFRNTEAFF. The CDR3 DNA is TGTGCCAGCAGCTTCACAGGGTTTAGGAACACTGAAGCTTTCTTT.

This chain links TRBV5-1 with TRBJ2-1; 9 positions agree with TRBD2. The CDR3 contains 15 residues. Germline CDR1 and CDR2: SGHRS and YFSETQ. The J segment lost 5 bases and the V segment lost 7 bases, leaving 10 bases of the junction unmatched. CDR3 sequence reads: CASGRAGGLDNEQFF. The CDR3 DNA follows: TGCGCCAGCGGGCGAGCGGGGGGCCTTGACAATGAGCAGTTCTTC. Based on the CDR3 plus reference TRBV5-1 and TRBJ2-1, the full variable domain is KAGVTQTPRYLIKTRGQQVTLSCSPISGHRSVSWYQQTPGQGLQFLFEYFSETQRNKGNFPGRFSGRQFSNSRSEMNVSTLELGDSALYLCASGRAGGLDNEQFFGPGTRLTVL.

In its sample, this clonotype was seen many times. The V and J genes are TRBV6-1 and TRBJ2-5, with TRBD2 matching 11 bases. With V trimmed by 4 bases and J by 6 bases, 13 bases remained unmatched. The germline gives CDR1 MNHNS, CDR2 SASEGT. CDR3 length: 17 amino acids. The CDR3 DNA reads as TGTGCCAGCAGTGTCCGGACCATAGCGGGGGGGCCGAAGACCCAGTACTTC. Its protein product is CASSVRTIAGGPKTQYF.

The J gene is TRBJ2-5, the V gene TRBV5-1; tentatively, D is TRBD2 (7 bases). The CDR3 consists of 15 residues. The V gene lost 1 base and the J gene lost 1 base, with 11 bases spanning the gap. Germline assignment: CDR1 SGHRS and CDR2 YFSETQ. Here the CDR3 reads CASSLIAGAQETQYF. The CDR3, as DNA: TGCGCCAGCAGCTTGATCGCGGGGGCCCAAGAGACCCAGTACTTC.

In this sample, this clonotype turned up many times. The chain joins TRBV5-6 to TRBJ1-2; no firm D call. Germline-derived CDR1 and CDR2 are SGHDT and YYEEEE. The CDR3 is 12 residues long. Between the trimmed V and J ends, which lost 1 base and 5 bases, there was a span of 6 bases. The CDR3 spells CASSLPAYGYTF. CDR3 DNA: TGTGCCAGCAGCTTGCCGGCTTATGGCTACACCTTC. Full variable domain (rest looked up from reference TRBV5-6 and TRBJ1-2): DAGVTQSPTHLIKTRGQQVTLRCSPKSGHDTVSWYQQALGQGPQFIFQYYEEEERQRGNFPDRFSGHQFPNYSSELNVNALLLGDSALYLCASSLPAYGYTFGSGTRLTVV.

This clonotype showed up many times. The chain is built from TRBV11-2 and TRBJ2-1, with 8 bases aligning to TRBD2. CDR1 is SGHAT and CDR2 is FQNNGV in the germline V gene. The trim removed 2 bases at V and 6 bases at J, leaving 12 bases unmatched. The CDR3 extends over 17 amino acids. CDR3 protein: CASSLNPGTRAANEQFF. The DNA for the CDR3 is TGTGCCAGCAGCTTAAACCCCGGGACTAGAGCGGCCAATGAGCAGTTCTTC.

This clonotype was detected ten times or more. The chain has TRBV6-1 and TRBJ1-2; 8 nucleotides align to TRBD1. CDR3 length: 14 amino acids. The V gene's germline CDR1 is MNHNS and CDR2 SASEGT. Losses at the gene ends were 6 bases for V and 4 bases for J; bases not matched to a gene: 7. CDR3 coding DNA: TGTGCCAGCAGCCGGACAGGGATAGGCTATGGCTACACCTTC. Its protein is CASSRTGIGYGYTF.

This clonotype was found a few times. This chain uses TRBV20-1 with TRBJ2-5, with D possibly being TRBD2 (6 bases). There are 14 residues in the CDR3. The V gene's germline CDR1 is DFQATT and CDR2 SNEGSKA (reference sequence). Deletions cut 2 bases from V and 4 bases from J, with 14 bases between. CDR3 sequence: CSARWERGGETQYF. The CDR3 DNA sequence: TGCAGTGCTAGATGGGAGAGGGGAGGAGAGACCCAGTACTTC.